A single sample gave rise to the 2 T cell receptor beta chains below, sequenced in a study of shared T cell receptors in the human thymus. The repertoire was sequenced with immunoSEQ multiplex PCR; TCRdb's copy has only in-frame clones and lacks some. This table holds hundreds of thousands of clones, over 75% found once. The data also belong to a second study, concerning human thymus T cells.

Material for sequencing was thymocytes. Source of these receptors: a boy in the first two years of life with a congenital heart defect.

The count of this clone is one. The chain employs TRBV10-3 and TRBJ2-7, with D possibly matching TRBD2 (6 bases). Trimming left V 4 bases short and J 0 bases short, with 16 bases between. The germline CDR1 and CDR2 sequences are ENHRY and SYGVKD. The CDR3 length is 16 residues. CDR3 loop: CAISGRAGPHSYEQYF. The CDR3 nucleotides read TGTGCCATCAGTGGAAGGGCGGGGCCCCACTCCTACGAGCAGTACTTC.

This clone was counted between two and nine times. DNA of the CDR3: TGTGCCAGCAGTATTGCCTCGACAGGGAAGGGATCACCCCTCCACTTT. Translated: CASSIASTGKGSPLHF. The V and J genes are TRBV6-6 and TRBJ1-6; 7 bases are shared with TRBD1. V gave up 5 bases and J gave up 10 bases; unmatched junction bases: 14. The germline V gene has CDR1 MNHNY and CDR2 SVGAGI (reference sequence). The CDR3 sequence is 16 residues long.